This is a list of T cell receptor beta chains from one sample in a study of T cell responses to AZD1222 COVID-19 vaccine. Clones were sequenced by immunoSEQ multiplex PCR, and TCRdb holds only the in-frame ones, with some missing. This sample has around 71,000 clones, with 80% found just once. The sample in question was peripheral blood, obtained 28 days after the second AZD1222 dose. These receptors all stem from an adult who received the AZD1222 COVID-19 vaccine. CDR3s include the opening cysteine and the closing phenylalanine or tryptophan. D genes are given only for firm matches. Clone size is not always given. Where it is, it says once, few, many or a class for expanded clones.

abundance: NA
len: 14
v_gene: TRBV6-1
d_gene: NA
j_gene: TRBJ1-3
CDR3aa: CASSEVGEGNTIYF
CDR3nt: TGTGCCAGCAGTGAAGTAGGGGAGGGTAACACCATATATTTT

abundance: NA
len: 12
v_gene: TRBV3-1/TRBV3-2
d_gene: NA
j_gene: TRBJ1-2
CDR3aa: CASSQGKGGYTF
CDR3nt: TGTGCCAGCAGCCAGGGGAAAGGGGGCTACACCTTC

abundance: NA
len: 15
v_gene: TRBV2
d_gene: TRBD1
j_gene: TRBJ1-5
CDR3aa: CASRRDRGFNQPQHF
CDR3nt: TGTGCCAGCCGGCGGGACAGGGGGTTCAATCAGCCCCAGCATTTT

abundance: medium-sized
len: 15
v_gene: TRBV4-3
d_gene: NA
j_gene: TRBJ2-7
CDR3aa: CASSQDWQGPYEQYF
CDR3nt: TGCGCCAGCAGCCAAGATTGGCAAGGGCCCTACGAGCAGTACTTC

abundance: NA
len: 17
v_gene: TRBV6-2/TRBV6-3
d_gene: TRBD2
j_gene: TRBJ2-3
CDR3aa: CASSYTPWSGGTDTQYF
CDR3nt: TGTGCCAGCAGTTACACCCCGTGGAGCGGGGGGACGGATACGCAGTATTTT

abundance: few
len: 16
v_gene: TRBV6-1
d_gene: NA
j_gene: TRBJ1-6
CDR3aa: CASSEALGQNYSPLHF
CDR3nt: TGTGCCAGCAGTGAAGCCCTGGGGCAAAATTATTCACCCCTCCACTTT

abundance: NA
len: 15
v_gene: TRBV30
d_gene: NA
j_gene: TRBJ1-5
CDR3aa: CAWSVGARSNQPQHF
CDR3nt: TGTGCCTGGAGTGTTGGGGCTAGGAGCAATCAGCCCCAGCATTTT

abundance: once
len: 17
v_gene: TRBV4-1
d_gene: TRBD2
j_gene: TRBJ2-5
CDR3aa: CASSQDTLAGGQETQYF
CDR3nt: TGCGCCAGCAGCCAAGATACCCTAGCGGGGGGCCAAGAGACCCAGTACTTC

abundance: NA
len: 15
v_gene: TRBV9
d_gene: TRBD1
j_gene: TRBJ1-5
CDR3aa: CASSAGQGANQPQHF
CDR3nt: TGTGCCAGCAGCGCCGGACAGGGGGCGAATCAGCCCCAGCATTTT

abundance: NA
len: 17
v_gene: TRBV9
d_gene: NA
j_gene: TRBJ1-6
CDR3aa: CASSVGWEPRPNSPLHF
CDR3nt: TGTGCCAGCAGCGTGGGTTGGGAGCCGAGGCCTAATTCACCCCTCCACTTT

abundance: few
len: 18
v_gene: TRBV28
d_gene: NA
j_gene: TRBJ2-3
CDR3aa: CASSLFAFRSAEPDTQYF
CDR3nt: TGTGCCAGCAGTTTATTTGCTTTTCGGTCCGCGGAACCGGATACGCAGTATTTT

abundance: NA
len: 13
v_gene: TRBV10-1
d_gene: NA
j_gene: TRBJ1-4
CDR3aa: CASSSSGNEKLFF
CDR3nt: TGCGCCAGCAGTTCTTCCGGGAATGAAAAACTGTTTTTT

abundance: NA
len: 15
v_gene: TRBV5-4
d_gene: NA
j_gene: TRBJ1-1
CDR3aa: CASSLAFTMNTEAFF
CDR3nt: TGTGCCAGCAGCTTGGCGTTCACAATGAACACTGAAGCTTTCTTT

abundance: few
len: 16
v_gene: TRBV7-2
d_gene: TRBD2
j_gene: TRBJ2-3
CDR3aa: CASSLVGGVSTDTQYF
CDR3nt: TGTGCCAGCAGCTTAGTCGGGGGGGTTAGCACAGATACGCAGTATTTT

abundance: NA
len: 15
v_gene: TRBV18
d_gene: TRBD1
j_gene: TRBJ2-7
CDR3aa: CASSKERTGVYEQYF
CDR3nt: TGTGCCAGCTCTAAGGAAAGGACAGGGGTATACGAGCAGTACTTC

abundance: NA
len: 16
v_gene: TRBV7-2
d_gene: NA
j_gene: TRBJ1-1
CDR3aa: CASSLAHRDSSSEAFF
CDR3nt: TGTGCCAGCAGCTTAGCGCATAGAGACAGCTCGAGTGAAGCTTTCTTT

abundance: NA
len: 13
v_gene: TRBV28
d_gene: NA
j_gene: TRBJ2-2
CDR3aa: CASPRGDTGELFF
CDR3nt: TGTGCCAGCCCCAGGGGGGACACCGGGGAGCTGTTTTTT

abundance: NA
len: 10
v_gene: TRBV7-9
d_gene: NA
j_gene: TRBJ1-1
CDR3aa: CAIDGSEAFF
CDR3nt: TGTGCCATCGACGGGAGCGAAGCTTTCTTT

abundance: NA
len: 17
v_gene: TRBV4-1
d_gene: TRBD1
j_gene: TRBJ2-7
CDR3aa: CASSQGTDIGGSYEQYF
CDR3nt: TGCGCCAGCAGCCAGGGGACAGACATTGGAGGCTCCTACGAGCAGTACTTC

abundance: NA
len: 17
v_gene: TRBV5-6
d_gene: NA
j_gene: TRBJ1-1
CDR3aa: CASSFRGLEGMNTEAFF
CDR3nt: TGTGCCAGCAGCTTCCGGGGCTTAGAGGGCATGAACACTGAAGCTTTCTTT

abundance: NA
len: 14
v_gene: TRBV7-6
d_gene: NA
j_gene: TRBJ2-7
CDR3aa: CASSSERSSYEQYF
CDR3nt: TGTGCCAGCAGCTCCGAGCGGAGCTCCTACGAGCAGTACTTC

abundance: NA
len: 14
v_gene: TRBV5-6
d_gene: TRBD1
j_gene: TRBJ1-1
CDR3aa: CASSLETGLSEAFF
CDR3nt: TGTGCCAGCAGCTTGGAGACAGGGTTAAGTGAAGCTTTCTTT

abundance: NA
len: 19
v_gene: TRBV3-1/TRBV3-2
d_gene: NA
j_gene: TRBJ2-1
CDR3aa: CASSQERFQGRVIVNEQFF
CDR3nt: TGTGCCAGCAGCCAAGAACGTTTCCAGGGACGGGTGATTGTCAATGAGCAGTTCTTC

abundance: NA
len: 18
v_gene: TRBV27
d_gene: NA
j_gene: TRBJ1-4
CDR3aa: CASSPGGGGLGTNEKLFF
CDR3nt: TGTGCCAGCAGTCCCGGGGGAGGGGGTTTAGGAACTAATGAAAAACTGTTTTTT

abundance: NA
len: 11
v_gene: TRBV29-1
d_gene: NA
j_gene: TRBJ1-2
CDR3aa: CSATGPYGYTF
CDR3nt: TGCAGCGCTACAGGACCCTATGGCTACACCTTC

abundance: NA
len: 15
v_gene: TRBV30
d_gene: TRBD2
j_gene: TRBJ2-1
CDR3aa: CAWSSERGFNNEQFF
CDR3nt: TGTGCCTGGAGCTCAGAGCGGGGTTTCAACAATGAGCAGTTCTTC

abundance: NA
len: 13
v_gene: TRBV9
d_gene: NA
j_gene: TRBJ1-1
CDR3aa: CASGVGGNTEAFF
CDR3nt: TGTGCCAGCGGAGTGGGTGGGAACACTGAAGCTTTCTTT

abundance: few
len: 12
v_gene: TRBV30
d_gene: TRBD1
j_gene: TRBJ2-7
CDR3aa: CAWGNRGYEQYF
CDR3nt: TGTGCCTGGGGTAACAGGGGCTACGAGCAGTACTTC

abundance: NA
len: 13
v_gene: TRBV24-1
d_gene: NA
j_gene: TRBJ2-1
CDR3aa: CATSDPMVDEQFF
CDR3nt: TGTGCCACCAGTGATCCTATGGTAGATGAGCAGTTCTTC

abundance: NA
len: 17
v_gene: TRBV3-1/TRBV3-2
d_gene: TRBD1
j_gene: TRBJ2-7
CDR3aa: CASEQTGTLLSSYEQYF
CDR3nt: TGTGCCAGCGAACAGACAGGGACCCTCCTTAGCTCCTACGAGCAGTACTTC

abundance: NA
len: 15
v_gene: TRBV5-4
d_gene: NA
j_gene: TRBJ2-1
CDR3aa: CASSPGIRGHNEQFF
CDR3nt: TGTGCCAGCAGCCCCGGGATCCGGGGCCACAATGAGCAGTTCTTC

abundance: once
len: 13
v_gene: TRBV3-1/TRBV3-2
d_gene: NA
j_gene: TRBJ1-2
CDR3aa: CASGDNQNYGYTF
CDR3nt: TGTGCCAGCGGGGACAACCAAAACTATGGCTACACCTTC

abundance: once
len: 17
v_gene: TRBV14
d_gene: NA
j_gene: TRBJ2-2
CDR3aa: CASSQTGQGFLTGELFF
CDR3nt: TGTGCCAGCAGCCAAACCGGGCAGGGTTTTTTAACCGGGGAGCTGTTTTTT

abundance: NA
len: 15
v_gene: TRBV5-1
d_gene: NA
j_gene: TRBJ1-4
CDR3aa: CASRQQGTTNEKLFF
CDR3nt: TGCGCCAGCAGGCAGCAGGGGACAACTAATGAAAAACTGTTTTTT

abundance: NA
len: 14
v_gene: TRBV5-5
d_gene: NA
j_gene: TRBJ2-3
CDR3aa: CASSPIGGPDTQYF
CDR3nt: TGTGCCAGCAGCCCAATAGGGGGGCCAGATACGCAGTATTTT

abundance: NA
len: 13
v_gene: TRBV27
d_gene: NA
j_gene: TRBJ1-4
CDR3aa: CASSSREVSQLFF
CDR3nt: TGTGCCAGCAGCTCCAGGGAGGTTTCCCAACTGTTTTTT

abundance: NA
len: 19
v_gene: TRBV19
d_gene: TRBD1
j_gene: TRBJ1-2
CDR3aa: CASSEAWRGRRGRNYGYTF
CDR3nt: TGTGCCAGTAGCGAGGCGTGGAGGGGGCGCAGGGGCCGAAACTATGGCTACACCTTC

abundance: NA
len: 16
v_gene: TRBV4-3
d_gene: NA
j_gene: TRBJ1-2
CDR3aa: CASSQVGAERNYGYTF
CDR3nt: TGCGCCAGCAGCCAAGTTGGGGCAGAACGAAACTATGGCTACACCTTC

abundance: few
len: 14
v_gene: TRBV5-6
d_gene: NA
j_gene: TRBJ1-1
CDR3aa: CASSLVLLNTEAFF
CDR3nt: TGTGCCAGCAGCTTGGTCCTTTTGAACACTGAAGCTTTCTTT

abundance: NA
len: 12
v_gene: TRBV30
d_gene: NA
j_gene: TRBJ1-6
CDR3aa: CAWSERWTPLHF
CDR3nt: TGTGCCTGGAGTGAGCGGTGGACACCCCTCCACTTT

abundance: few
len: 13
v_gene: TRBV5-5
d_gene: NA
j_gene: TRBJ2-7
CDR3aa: CASSLYLGYEQYF
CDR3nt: TGTGCCAGCAGCTTGTACCTAGGCTACGAGCAGTACTTC

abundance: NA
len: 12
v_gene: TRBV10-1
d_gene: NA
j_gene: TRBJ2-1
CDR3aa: CASKGGDNEQFF
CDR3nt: TGCGCCAGCAAAGGGGGAGACAATGAGCAGTTCTTC

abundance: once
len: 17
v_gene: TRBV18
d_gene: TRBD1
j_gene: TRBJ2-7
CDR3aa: CASSPPTGVGGGYEQYF
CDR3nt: TGTGCCAGCTCACCACCAACAGGGGTTGGAGGTGGGTACGAGCAGTACTTC